This TCR beta chain was observed in a study of cytomegalovirus exposure and HLA in healthy donors. It was with 60 Vbeta and 13 Jbeta primers that the PCR ran. Sequencing used immunoSEQ multiplex PCR; TCRdb keeps in-frame clones, though not all of them. Of around 180,000 clones in the sample, under 90% were seen once. The sample was PBMCs. The sequence came from a young man in good health and CMV-seronegative.

The CDR3 nucleotides are TGTGCCAGCGAGGGTAGCGGGAGCTTAAACGAGCAGTACTTC. It specifies CASEGSGSLNEQYF. The chain carries TRBV28 and TRBJ2-7; the match to TRBD2 covers 9 bases. Germline-derived CDR1 and CDR2 are MDHEN and SYDVKM. This CDR3 spans 14 amino acids. The V and J ends lost 8 bases and 5 bases, in that order; junction bases with no gene match: 10. The full variable domain, with the rest looked up from reference TRBV28 and TRBJ2-7, is DVKVTQSSRYLVKRTGEKVFLECVQDMDHENMFWYRQDPGLGLRLIYFSYDVKMKEKGDIPEGYSVSREKKERFSLILESASTNQTSMYLCASEGSGSLNEQYFGPGTRLTVT.